Shown below are 20 T cell receptor beta chains from a single sample sequenced in a study of blood T cell repertoires in COVID-19. Some clones are missing from TCRdb's copy, which holds only in-frame ones; the method was immunoSEQ multiplex PCR. The table has 100,000 to 150,000 clones, 80% to 85% seen once; the top ten hold about an eighth. The specimen was peripheral blood. These receptors all stem from a woman in her 30s who had recovered from COVID-19.

This chain connects TRBV12-3 or TRBV12-4 to TRBJ1-2; D gene uncertain. The germline V and J ends were trimmed by 6 bases and 5 bases, with 13 bases remaining between them. The CDR3 loop spans 13 amino acids. CDR3 amino acids: CASSLNREYGYTF. The CDR3 DNA reads TGTGCCAGCAGCCTGAACAGAGAATATGGCTACACCTTC.

This clone was counted a few times. V gene TRBV6-6 combines with J gene TRBJ1-2; D uncertain. The CDR3 runs 14 residues. Trimming shortened V by 2 bases and J by 2 bases, and 9 bases separated the two germline ends. Germline V gives CDR1 MNHNY, CDR2 SVGAGI (reference sequence). The CDR3 DNA sequence: TGTGCCAGCAGTTACAATGTCGTGAACTATGGCTACACCTTC. Residues: CASSYNVVNYGYTF.

This clone was seen just once. The V call is TRBV27, the J call TRBJ1-2; D perhaps matches TRBD1 (6 bases). This CDR3 has 16 residues. Germline assignment: CDR1 MNHEY and CDR2 SMNVEV (reference sequence). Trimming removed 5 bases at V and 7 bases at J, with 23 bases between. Written as DNA, the CDR3 is TGTGCCAGCAGTCCTATTTTTGGGGGCGCAGGAGTTGGCTACACCTTC. Its protein is CASSPIFGGAGVGYTF.

The V gene is TRBV30, the J gene TRBJ1-4, with 10 bases matching TRBD1. Unmatched junction bases numbered 3, after V lost 4 bases and J lost 7 bases. Germline lookup yields CDR1 GTSNPN and CDR2 SVGIG (reference sequence). The CDR3 totals 13 residues. Here the CDR3 reads CAWMTGGGEKLFF. CDR3 coding DNA: TGTGCCTGGATGACAGGGGGCGGTGAAAAACTGTTTTTT. Full variable domain (rest looked up from reference TRBV30 and TRBJ1-4): SQTIHQWPATLVQPVGSPLSLECTVEGTSNPNLYWYRQAAGRGLQLLFYSVGIGQISSEVPQNLSASRPQDRQFILSSKKLLLSDSGFYLCAWMTGGGEKLFFGSGTQLSVL.

The chain is built from TRBV5-5 and TRBJ1-4; unclear D gene. The CDR3 covers 13 residues. CDR1 and CDR2 from the germline V gene are SGHKS and YYEKEE (reference sequence). Between the trimmed V and J ends, which lost 4 bases and 8 bases, there was a span of 12 bases. The CDR3 bases are TGTGCCAGCAGCCCCTCCCTTGTCGAAAAACTGTTTTTT. Protein sequence: CASSPSLVEKLFF. The full variable domain, its missing parts supplied by reference TRBV5-5 and TRBJ1-4, is DAGVTQSPTHLIKTRGQQVTLRCSPISGHKSVSWYQQVLGQGPQFIFQYYEKEERGRGNFPDRFSARQFPNYSSELNVNALLLGDSALYLCASSPSLVEKLFFGSGTQLSVL.

This clone showed up just once. J is TRBJ2-7 and V is TRBV7-6, with 8 bases that match TRBD1. Germline V gene lookup returns CDR1 SGHVS and CDR2 FNYEAQ. The CDR3 is 13 residues long. V was pared by 5 bases and J by 4 bases, with 4 bases of the junction left unmatched. The chain's CDR3 is CASSSRGPYEQYF. The DNA of the CDR3 is TGTGCCAGCAGCAGCAGGGGGCCGTACGAGCAGTACTTC.

This rearrangement joins TRBV18 to TRBJ2-1, with a tentative D call TRBD2 (6 bases). The germline gives CDR1 KGHSH, CDR2 LQKENI. The CDR3 runs 14 residues. Trimming removed 1 base from V and 3 bases from J, with 7 bases in between. The CDR3 here is CASSPRRDYNEQFF. The CDR3 nucleotides read TGTGCCAGCTCACCACGGAGGGACTACAATGAGCAGTTCTTC.

The genes are TRBV11-2 and TRBJ2-7, with 12 positions matching TRBD1. CDR1 is SGHAT, CDR2 FQNNGV, per germline. After removal of 3 bases from V and 3 bases from J, the junction contained 9 bases not matched to a gene. The CDR3 length is 17 residues. The CDR3 nucleotides are TGTGCCAGCAGCTTGTACCCAGGGACAGGGGGCTTCTACGAGCAGTACTTC. It yields the protein CASSLYPGTGGFYEQYF.

This clone appeared many times. The chain has TRBV4-1 and TRBJ2-2, with 10 bases matching TRBD1. The CDR3 spans 19 residues. J lost 4 bases, V lost 0 bases, and 11 bases had no gene match. CDR1 is MGHRA and CDR2 is YSYEKL in the germline V gene. For the CDR3, the DNA is TGCGCCAGCAGCCAAGATGGAAGACAGGGGGCTCGCGTCACCGGGGAGCTGTTTTTT. It yields the protein CASSQDGRQGARVTGELFF.

The chain links TRBV18 to TRBJ1-2, with a weak D call TRBD1 (5 bases). Trimming stripped 6 bases from V and 6 bases from J, with 14 bases between. Per the germline V gene, CDR1 is KGHSH and CDR2 is LQKENI. The CDR3 totals 13 residues. DNA of the CDR3: TGTGCCAGCTCCCCCAAGGAGGGGCATGGCTACACCTTC. It specifies CASSPKEGHGYTF. The full variable domain, completed using reference TRBV18 and TRBJ1-2, is NAGVMQNPRHLVRRRGQEARLRCSPMKGHSHVYWYRQLPEEGLKFMVYLQKENIIDESGMPKERFSAEFPKEGPSILRIQQVVRGDSAAYFCASSPKEGHGYTFGSGTRLTVV.

The chain joins TRBV25-1 to TRBJ2-7, with 10 bases identical to TRBD2. The germline CDR1 and CDR2 sequences are MGHDK and SYGVNS. The CDR3 spans 14 residues. Germline trimming cut 5 bases from V and 7 bases from J; bases unmatched to any gene: 8. The CDR3 bases are TGTGCCAGCAGTCGTCCGGGACTAGCGAATGAGCAGTACTTC. Its protein is CASSRPGLANEQYF.

This clone was seen just once. This chain links TRBV5-6 with TRBJ1-2, with TRBD1 matching 7 bases. From germline, CDR1 is SGHDT and CDR2 YYEEEE. Trimming removed 6 bases from V and 8 bases from J; junction bases left unmatched: 13. The CDR3 is 14 residues long. CDR3 sequence: CASIKDRIPHGYTF. The CDR3 DNA reads as TGTGCCAGCATCAAGGACAGGATCCCCCACGGCTACACCTTC.

The rearrangement uses TRBV20-1 and TRBJ2-1; 10 bases match TRBD2. Germline-derived CDR1 and CDR2 are DFQATT and SNEGSKA (reference sequence). The CDR3 length is 16 residues. V gave up 3 bases and J gave up 6 bases; unmatched junction bases: 11. This CDR3 reads CSASRFTSGDTNEQFF. DNA of the CDR3: TGCAGTGCTAGTCGGTTCACTAGCGGGGACACCAATGAGCAGTTCTTC.

The chain combines TRBV7-9 with TRBJ1-2; 9 bases map to TRBD1. The CDR3 has 16 residues. J lost 4 bases, V lost 5 bases, and 11 bases had no gene match. Germline CDR1 reads SEHNR; CDR2 reads FQNEAQ (reference sequence). CDR3 sequence (DNA): TGTGCCAGCAGCCCCTGGACAGGGGTGGACGTCTATGGCTACACCTTC. Its protein is CASSPWTGVDVYGYTF.

CDR3 in DNA: TGTGCCAGCAGTGAAGCCCCCTCCACTGAAGCTTTCTTT. Translating gives CASSEAPSTEAFF. This chain connects TRBV2 to TRBJ1-1; D call uncertain. CDR3 length: 13 residues. Germline CDR1 and CDR2: SNHLY and FYNNEI. V was shortened by 0 bases and J by 4 bases, with 6 bases between the two germline ends. The whole variable domain, filled in from reference TRBV2 and TRBJ1-1, reads EPEVTQTPSHQVTQMGQEVILRCVPISNHLYFYWYRQILGQKVEFLVSFYNNEISEKSEIFDDQFSVERPDGSNFTLKIRSTKLEDSAMYFCASSEAPSTEAFFGQGTRLTVV.

The CDR3 DNA follows: TGTGCCAGCAGTACCCCGGGACAGGGGGCTAACTATGGCTACACCTTC. This translates into CASSTPGQGANYGYTF. This sequence joins TRBV7-9 and TRBJ1-2; 11 nucleotides agree with TRBD1. The CDR3 is made up of 16 amino acids. The trim removed 6 bases at V and 0 bases at J, leaving 6 bases unmatched. CDR1 and CDR2 from the germline V gene are SEHNR and FQNEAQ (reference sequence).

The chain combines TRBV6-5 with TRBJ2-7; possibly TRBD1 for D (6 bases). Trimming left V 6 bases short and J 6 bases short, with 18 bases between. The germline V gene has CDR1 MNHEY and CDR2 SVGAGI. This CDR3 comprises 14 residues. As DNA, the CDR3 is TGTGCCAGCAGGGGGGCGTCCCGGTGGTTCGAGCAGTACTTC. It specifies CASRGASRWFEQYF.

The chain employs TRBV27 and TRBJ2-2; 9 bases agree with TRBD1. There are 17 residues in the CDR3. The trim removed 5 bases at V and 5 bases at J, leaving 12 bases unmatched. Germline CDR1 is MNHEY and CDR2 is SMNVEV (reference sequence). The CDR3 region has the DNA TGTGCCAGCAGTGACGAGACAGGGGGATCGCGGACCGGGGAGCTGTTTTTT. Protein product: CASSDETGGSRTGELFF.

There are a few counts of this clone. The rearrangement links TRBV4-1 to TRBJ2-7; 9 bases line up with TRBD2. This CDR3 spans 16 amino acids. Trimming took 4 bases from V and 4 from J; bases not matched to a gene: 11. CDR1 and CDR2 from the germline V gene are MGHRA and YSYEKL. CDR3 nucleotide sequence: TGCGCCAGCAGCCTCCCGACTAGCGGCCAACCTTACGAGCAGTACTTC. Translating gives CASSLPTSGQPYEQYF.

The V call is TRBV6-5, the J call TRBJ1-5; maybe TRBD1 (5 bases). V lost 8 bases and J lost 5, with 13 bases in between. Germline lookup yields CDR1 MNHEY and CDR2 SVGAGI. The CDR3 spans 13 residues. The CDR3 DNA reads as TGTGCCAGCGCTCTGAAGGGGTATCAGCCCCAGCATTTT. It codes for CASALKGYQPQHF.